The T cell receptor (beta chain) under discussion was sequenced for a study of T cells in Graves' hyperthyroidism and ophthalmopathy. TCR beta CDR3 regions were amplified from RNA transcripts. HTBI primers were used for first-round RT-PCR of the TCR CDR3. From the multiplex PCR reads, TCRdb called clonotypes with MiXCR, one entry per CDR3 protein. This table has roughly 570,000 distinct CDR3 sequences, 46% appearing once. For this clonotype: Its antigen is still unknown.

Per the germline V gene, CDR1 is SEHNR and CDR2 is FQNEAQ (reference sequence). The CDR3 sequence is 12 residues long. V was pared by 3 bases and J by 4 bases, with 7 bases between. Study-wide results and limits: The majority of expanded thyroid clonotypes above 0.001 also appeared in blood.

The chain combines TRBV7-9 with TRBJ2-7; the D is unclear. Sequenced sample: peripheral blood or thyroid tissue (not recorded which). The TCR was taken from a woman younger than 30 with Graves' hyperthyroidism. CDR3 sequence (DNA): TGTGCCAGCAGCTTCATCCAATACGAGCAGTACTTC. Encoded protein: CASSFIQYEQYF.